Detailed here is one TCR beta chain. The antigen is undetermined. This sample was included in a study of cytomegalovirus exposure and HLA in healthy donors. Study background: Around four fifths of roughly 400 genotyped donors fell in the Caucasian-associated ancestry cluster.

The germline V gene has CDR1 SGDLS and CDR2 YYNGEE. Germline trimming cut 8 bases from V and 5 bases from J; bases unmatched to any gene: 9. CDR3 length equals 15 residues. Study observations and caveats: DRB1 had the most TCR associations and HLA-C the fewest, a later analysis found, with rates varying by HLA locus.

13 Jbeta primers and 60 Vbeta primers were used for the PCR. Clones were sequenced by immunoSEQ multiplex PCR, and TCRdb holds only the in-frame ones, with some missing. This sample has some 200,000 clones; about 70% occur once, and the top ten carry approximately 1.8%. The chain is built from TRBV9 and TRBJ2-7; 14 nucleotides match TRBD2. The specimen sequenced was PBMCs. This clonotype was obtained from a woman aged 25 to 45 in good health and CMV-seronegative. The CDR3 sequence is CASSEGTSGSHEQYF. CDR3 nucleotide sequence: TGTGCCAGTTCTGAAGGGACTAGCGGGAGCCACGAGCAGTACTTC.